One TCR beta chain is described in this entry. The antigen remains unidentified. TCRbeta library preparation incorporated unique molecular identifiers. TCRdb processed the PCR reads anew with MiXCR; each CDR3 protein has one entry. The table has about a million distinct CDR3 sequences, roughly 29% seen once. The CDR3 has 17 residues. Germline assignment: CDR1 SGHTA and CDR2 FQGNSA. Germline trimming cut 3 bases from V and 2 bases from J; bases unmatched to any gene: 12. The record originates from a study of T-cell reconstitution after alpha-beta-depleted transplantation in children. Overall study findings and caveats: Reportedly, alpha-beta T cells present about two months post-transplant originated from several hundred expanded clones of graft origin.

The TCR comes from a boy under two years old who had a stem cell transplant for SCID, so the T cells may come from the graft donor. This material consisted of PBMCs, mostly from graft donor cells, taken 360 days after TCRalphabeta/CD19-depleted stem cell transplant. The chain links TRBV7-2 to TRBJ2-7; 8 nucleotides line up with TRBD1. CDR3 region: CASSFSWDRPKTYEQYF. The DNA of the CDR3 is TGTGCCAGCAGCTTTAGTTGGGACAGGCCGAAGACCTACGAGCAGTACTTC.